This entry lists 5 T cell receptor beta chains sequenced from one sample in a study of T-cell memory formation after mild COVID-19. From the 5' RACE reads, TCRdb called clonotypes with MiXCR, one entry per CDR3 protein. The sample lists 250,000 to 400,000 distinct CDR3 sequences, around an eighth occurring once. The sample consisted of PBMCs or a T cell subset sorted from them (not recorded which). These receptor sequences come from a young man who had mild COVID-19 (a few samples of this study predate the infection). Cell type and time point are not known.

V gene TRBV12-3 or TRBV12-4 combines with J gene TRBJ2-1; maybe TRBD2 (5 bases). The CDR3 length is 13 residues. Deletions cut 10 bases from V and 7 bases from J, with 17 bases between. CDR3 protein: CATCPRGTNEQFF. In DNA form, the CDR3 reads TGTGCCACCTGTCCCCGGGGTACGAATGAGCAGTTCTTC.

This clonotype has a handful of counts. V usage is TRBV29-1 and J usage is TRBJ2-3; 9 bases match TRBD2. Germline V gives CDR1 SQVTM, CDR2 ANQGSEA. This CDR3 comprises 13 residues. V was clipped by 7 bases and J by 6 bases; unmatched bases: 8. The CDR3 DNA sequence: TGCAGCGGTAGCGGGGGCGCCCAGGATACGCAGTATTTT. As protein: CSGSGGAQDTQYF.

The chain carries TRBV28 and TRBJ2-1, with D tentatively TRBD2 (6 bases). Deletions cut 2 bases from V and 0 bases from J, with 17 bases between. Germline CDR1 is MDHEN and CDR2 is SYDVKM. The CDR3 has 18 residues. The chain's CDR3 is CASSLLSGGSPSYNEQFF. The CDR3, as DNA: TGTGCCAGCAGTTTACTATCCGGAGGGAGTCCCTCCTACAATGAGCAGTTCTTC.

The rearrangement uses TRBV6-5 and TRBJ1-1, with D perhaps TRBD1 (5 bases). Germline V lookup: CDR1 MNHEY, CDR2 SVGAGI. V shed 10 bases and J shed 4 bases, with 10 bases lying between them. This CDR3 is built from 11 residues. The CDR3 DNA follows: TGTGCCACCCAGGGCGGCACTGAAGCTTTCTTT. Protein sequence: CATQGGTEAFF.

This clonotype was observed a handful of times. The chain has TRBV7-2 and TRBJ1-5; weak D call: TRBD1 (6 bases). CDR3 length: 15 amino acids. Germline CDR1 SGHTA, CDR2 FQGNSA. Trimming shortened V by 7 bases and J by 5 bases, and 18 bases separated the two germline ends. CDR3 sequence: CASTKQGFRDQPQHF. DNA of the CDR3: TGTGCCAGCACTAAACAGGGTTTTAGGGATCAGCCCCAGCATTTT.